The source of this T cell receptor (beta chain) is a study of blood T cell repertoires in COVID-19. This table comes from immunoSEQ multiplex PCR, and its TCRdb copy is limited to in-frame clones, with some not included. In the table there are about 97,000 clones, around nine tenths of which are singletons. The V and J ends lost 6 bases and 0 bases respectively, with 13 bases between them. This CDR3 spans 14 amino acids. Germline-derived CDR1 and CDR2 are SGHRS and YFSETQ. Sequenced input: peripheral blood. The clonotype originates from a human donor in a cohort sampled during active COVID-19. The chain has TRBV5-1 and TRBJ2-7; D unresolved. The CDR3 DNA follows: TGCGCCAGCACCACCACAATTTACTCCTACGAGCAGTACTTC. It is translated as CASTTTIYSYEQYF.